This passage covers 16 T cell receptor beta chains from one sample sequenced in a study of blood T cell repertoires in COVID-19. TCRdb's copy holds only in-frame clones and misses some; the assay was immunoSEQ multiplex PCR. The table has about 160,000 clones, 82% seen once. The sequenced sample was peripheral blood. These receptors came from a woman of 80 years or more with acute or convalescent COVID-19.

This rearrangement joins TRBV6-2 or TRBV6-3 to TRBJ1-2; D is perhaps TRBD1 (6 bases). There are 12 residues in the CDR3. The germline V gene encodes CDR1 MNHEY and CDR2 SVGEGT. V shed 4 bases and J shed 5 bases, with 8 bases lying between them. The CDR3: CASSFGTYGYTF. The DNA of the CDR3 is TGTGCCAGCAGTTTTGGGACATATGGCTACACCTTC.

The CDR3 DNA reads as TGTGCCTGGACTGGGGACAGTTACGAGCAGTACTTC. It specifies CAWTGDSYEQYF. The V gene is TRBV30, the J gene TRBJ2-7, with 7 bases identical to TRBD1. This CDR3 region has 12 residues. Germline CDR1 is GTSNPN and CDR2 is SVGIG (reference sequence). Losses at the gene ends were 4 bases for V and 4 bases for J; bases not matched to a gene: 4.

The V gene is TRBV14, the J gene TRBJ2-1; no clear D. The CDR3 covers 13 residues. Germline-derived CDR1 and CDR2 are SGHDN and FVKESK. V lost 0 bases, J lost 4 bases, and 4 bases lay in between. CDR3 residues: CASSQELYNEQFF. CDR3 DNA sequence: TGTGCCAGCAGCCAAGAACTTTACAATGAGCAGTTCTTC.

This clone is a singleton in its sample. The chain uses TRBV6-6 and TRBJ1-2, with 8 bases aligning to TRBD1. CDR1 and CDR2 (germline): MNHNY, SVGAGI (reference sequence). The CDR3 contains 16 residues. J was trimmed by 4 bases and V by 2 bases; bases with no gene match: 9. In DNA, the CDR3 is TGTGCCAGCAGTTACCCCGGGACAGGAGGTTCCTATGGCTACACCTTC. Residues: CASSYPGTGGSYGYTF.

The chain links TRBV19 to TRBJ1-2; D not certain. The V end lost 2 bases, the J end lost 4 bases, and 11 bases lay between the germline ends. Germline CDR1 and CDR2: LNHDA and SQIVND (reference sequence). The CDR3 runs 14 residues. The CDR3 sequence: CASSISRGVYGYTF. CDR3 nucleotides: TGTGCCAGTAGTATATCACGGGGAGTCTATGGCTACACCTTC.

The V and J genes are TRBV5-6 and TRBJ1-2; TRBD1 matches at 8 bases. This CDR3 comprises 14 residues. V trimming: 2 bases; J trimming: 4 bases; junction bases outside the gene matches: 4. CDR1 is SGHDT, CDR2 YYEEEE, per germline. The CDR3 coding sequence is TGTGCCAGCAGCTTAGGGGACAGGCTCTATGGCTACACCTTC. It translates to CASSLGDRLYGYTF. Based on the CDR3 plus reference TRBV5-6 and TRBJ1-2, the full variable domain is DAGVTQSPTHLIKTRGQQVTLRCSPKSGHDTVSWYQQALGQGPQFIFQYYEEEERQRGNFPDRFSGHQFPNYSSELNVNALLLGDSALYLCASSLGDRLYGYTFGSGTRLTVV.

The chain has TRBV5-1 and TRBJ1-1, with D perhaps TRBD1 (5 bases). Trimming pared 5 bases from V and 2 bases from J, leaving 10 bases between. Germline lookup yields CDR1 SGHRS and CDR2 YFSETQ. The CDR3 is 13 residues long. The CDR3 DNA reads TGCGCCAGCAGGGGGCAGGTCAACACTGAAGCTTTCTTT. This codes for CASRGQVNTEAFF.

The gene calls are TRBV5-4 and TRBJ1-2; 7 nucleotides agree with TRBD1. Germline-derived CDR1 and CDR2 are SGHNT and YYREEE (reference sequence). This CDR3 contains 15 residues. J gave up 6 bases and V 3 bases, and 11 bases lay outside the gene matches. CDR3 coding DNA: TGTGCCAGCAGCTCGGCGGACAGGCCGGTACATGGCTACACCTTC. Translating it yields CASSSADRPVHGYTF.

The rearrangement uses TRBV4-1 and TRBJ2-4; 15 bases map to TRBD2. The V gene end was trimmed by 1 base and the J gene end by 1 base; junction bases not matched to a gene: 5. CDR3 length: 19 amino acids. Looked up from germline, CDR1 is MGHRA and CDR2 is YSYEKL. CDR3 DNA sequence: TGCGCCAGCAGCCAAGGTGGACTAGCGGGAGGGCCGGCCAAAAACATTCAGTACTTC. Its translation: CASSQGGLAGGPAKNIQYF.

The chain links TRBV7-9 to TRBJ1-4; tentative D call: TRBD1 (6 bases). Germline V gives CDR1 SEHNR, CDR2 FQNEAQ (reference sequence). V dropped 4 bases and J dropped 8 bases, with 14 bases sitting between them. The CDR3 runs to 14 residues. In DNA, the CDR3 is TGTGCCAGCAGCTCCCGGTGGGGGCTCGAAAAACTGTTTTTT. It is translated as CASSSRWGLEKLFF.

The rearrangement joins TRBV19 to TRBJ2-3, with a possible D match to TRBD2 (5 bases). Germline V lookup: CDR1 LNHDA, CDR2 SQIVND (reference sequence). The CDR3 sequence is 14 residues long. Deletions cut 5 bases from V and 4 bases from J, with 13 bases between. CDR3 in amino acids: CASSRGLSADTQYF. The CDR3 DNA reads TGTGCCAGTAGTCGAGGGCTGTCGGCAGATACGCAGTATTTT.

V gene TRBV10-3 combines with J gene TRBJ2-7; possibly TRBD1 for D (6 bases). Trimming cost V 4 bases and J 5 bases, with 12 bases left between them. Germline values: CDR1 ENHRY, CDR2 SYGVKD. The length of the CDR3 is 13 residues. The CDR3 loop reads CAISGGRGDEQYF. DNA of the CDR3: TGTGCCATCAGTGGAGGCAGGGGCGACGAGCAGTACTTC.

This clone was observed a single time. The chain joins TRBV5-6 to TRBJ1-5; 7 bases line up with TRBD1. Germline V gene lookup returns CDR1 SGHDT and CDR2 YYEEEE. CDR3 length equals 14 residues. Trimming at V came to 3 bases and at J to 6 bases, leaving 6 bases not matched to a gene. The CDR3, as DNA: TGTGCCAGCAGCTACGGGACAGCGGGTCAGCCCCAGCATTTT. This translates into CASSYGTAGQPQHF.

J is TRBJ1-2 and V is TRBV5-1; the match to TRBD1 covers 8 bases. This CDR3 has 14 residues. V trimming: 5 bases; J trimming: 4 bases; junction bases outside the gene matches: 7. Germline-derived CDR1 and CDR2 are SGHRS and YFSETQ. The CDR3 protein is CASRNTGTGYGYTF. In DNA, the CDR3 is TGCGCCAGCAGAAACACCGGGACAGGCTATGGCTACACCTTC.

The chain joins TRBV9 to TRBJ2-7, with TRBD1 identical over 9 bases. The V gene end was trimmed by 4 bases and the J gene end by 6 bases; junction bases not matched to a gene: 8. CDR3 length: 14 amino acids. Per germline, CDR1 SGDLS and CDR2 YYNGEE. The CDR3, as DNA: TGTGCCAGCAGCCTCCGGGACAGGGTCGTCGAGCAGTACTTC. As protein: CASSLRDRVVEQYF. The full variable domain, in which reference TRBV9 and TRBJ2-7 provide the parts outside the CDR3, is DSGVTQTPKHLITATGQRVTLRCSPRSGDLSVYWYQQSLDQGLQFLIQYYNGEERAKGNILERFSAQQFPDLHSELNLSSLELGDSALYFCASSLRDRVVEQYFGPGTRLTVT.

For the CDR3, the DNA is TGTGCCAGCAGCTCCAGGGGGCGAACAGATACGCAGTATTTT. It yields the protein CASSSRGRTDTQYF. V is TRBV9 and J is TRBJ2-3; TRBD1 agrees at 8 bases. J lost 3 bases, V lost 4 bases, and 4 bases had no gene match. The CDR3 has 14 amino acids. Germline V gene sequence: CDR1 SGDLS, CDR2 YYNGEE.